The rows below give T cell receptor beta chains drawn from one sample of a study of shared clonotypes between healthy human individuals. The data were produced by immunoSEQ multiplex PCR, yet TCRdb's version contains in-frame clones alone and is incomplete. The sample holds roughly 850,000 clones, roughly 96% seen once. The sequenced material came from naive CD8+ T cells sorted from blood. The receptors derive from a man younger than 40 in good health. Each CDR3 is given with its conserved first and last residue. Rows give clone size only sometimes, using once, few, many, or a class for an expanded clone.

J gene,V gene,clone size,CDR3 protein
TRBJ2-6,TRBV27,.,CASGSWSGANVLTF
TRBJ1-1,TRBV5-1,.,CASSLYTYTEAFF
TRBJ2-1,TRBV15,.,CATSGRTSGYYNEQFF
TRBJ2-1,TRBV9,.,CASSPYPGYNEQFF
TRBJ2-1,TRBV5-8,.,CASRYDQGQFF
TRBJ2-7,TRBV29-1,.,CSVEIRVHEQYF
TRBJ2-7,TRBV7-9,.,CASSLVGSPSYEQYF
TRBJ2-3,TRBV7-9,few,CASSLRAEYTDTQYF
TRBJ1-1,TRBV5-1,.,CARLDKMDTEAFF
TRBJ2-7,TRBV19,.,CASSISSSYEQYF
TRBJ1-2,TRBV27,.,CASSHGTGYTF
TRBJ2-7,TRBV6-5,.,CASSAGTGYEQYF
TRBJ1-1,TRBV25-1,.,CASSETLQGNTEAFF
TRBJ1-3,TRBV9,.,CASSDPVDTIYF
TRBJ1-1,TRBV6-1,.,CASSVRWAPNVAFF
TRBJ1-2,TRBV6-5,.,CASRTHRDSNYGYTF